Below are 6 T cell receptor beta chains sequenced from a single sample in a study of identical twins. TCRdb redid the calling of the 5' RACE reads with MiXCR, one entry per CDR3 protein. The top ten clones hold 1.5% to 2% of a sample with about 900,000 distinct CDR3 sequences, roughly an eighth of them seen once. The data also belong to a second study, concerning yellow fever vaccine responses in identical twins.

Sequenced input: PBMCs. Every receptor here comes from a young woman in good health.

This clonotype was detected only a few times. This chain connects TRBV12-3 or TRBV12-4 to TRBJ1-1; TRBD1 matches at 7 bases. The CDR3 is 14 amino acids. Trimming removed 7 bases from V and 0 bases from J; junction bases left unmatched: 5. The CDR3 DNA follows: TGTGCCAGCATCCAGGACAGGTTGAACACTGAAGCTTTCTTT. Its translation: CASIQDRLNTEAFF.

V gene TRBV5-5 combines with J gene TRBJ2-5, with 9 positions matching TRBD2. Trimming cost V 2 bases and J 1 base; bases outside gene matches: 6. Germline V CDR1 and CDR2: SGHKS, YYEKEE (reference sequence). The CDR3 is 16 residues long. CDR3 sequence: CASSFSAGGGQETQYF. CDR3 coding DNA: TGTGCCAGCAGCTTCTCAGCGGGGGGCGGCCAAGAGACCCAGTACTTC.

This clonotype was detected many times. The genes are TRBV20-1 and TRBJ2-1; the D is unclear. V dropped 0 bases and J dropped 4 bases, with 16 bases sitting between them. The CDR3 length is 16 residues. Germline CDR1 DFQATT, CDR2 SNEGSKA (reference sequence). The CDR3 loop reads CSARDLFGKEYNEQFF. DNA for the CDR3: TGCAGTGCTAGAGACCTCTTTGGGAAGGAGTACAATGAGCAGTTCTTC.

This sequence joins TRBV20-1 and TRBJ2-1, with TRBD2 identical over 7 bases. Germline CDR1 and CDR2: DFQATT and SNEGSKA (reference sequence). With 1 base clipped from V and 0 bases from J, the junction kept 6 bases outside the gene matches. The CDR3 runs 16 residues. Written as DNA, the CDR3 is TGCAGTGCTAGAGCCGGGGGGTCCTCCTCCTACAATGAGCAGTTCTTC. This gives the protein CSARAGGSSSYNEQFF.

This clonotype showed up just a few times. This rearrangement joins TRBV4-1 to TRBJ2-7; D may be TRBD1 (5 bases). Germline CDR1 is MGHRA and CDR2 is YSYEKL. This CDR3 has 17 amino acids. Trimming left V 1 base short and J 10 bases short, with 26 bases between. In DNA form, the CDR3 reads TGCGCCAGCAGCCAAGTCTTTCAGGGCTCGACTCATCCGGGCCAGTACTTC. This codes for CASSQVFQGSTHPGQYF.

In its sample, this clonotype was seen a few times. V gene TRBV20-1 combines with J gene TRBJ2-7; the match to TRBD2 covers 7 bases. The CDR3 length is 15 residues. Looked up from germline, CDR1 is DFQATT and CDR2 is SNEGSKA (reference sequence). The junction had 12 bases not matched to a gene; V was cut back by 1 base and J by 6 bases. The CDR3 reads CSARAAGVRSVEQYF. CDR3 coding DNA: TGCAGTGCTAGAGCTGCGGGGGTAAGGTCTGTCGAGCAGTACTTC.